Each of the 27 T cell receptor beta chains below was sequenced from the same sample in a study of cytomegalovirus exposure and HLA in healthy donors. PCR involved 60 Vbeta and 13 Jbeta primers. Using immunoSEQ multiplex PCR, the repertoire was profiled, and TCRdb retains in-frame clones only, with some absent. The sample has about 160,000 clones, roughly four fifths seen once. The sequenced material came from PBMCs. The receptors were gathered from a woman in her thirties or forties in good health and CMV-seronegative.

V usage is TRBV29-1 and J usage is TRBJ1-1, with 8 bases aligning to TRBD1. CDR3 length: 11 residues. In germline, CDR1 is SQVTM, CDR2 ANQGSEA. The junction had 5 bases not matched to a gene; V was cut back by 7 bases and J by 7 bases. The CDR3 nucleotides are TGCAGCGGGACAGACAGGGGTGAAGCTTTCTTT. Protein: CSGTDRGEAFF.

The V and J genes are TRBV5-1 and TRBJ2-3, with TRBD2 matching over 9 bases. The junction had 12 bases not matched to a gene; V was cut back by 7 bases and J by 0 bases. CDR3 size: 17 residues. Per germline, CDR1 SGHRS and CDR2 YFSETQ. The CDR3 is CASRGLAGTLSTDTQYF. CDR3 DNA sequence: TGCGCCAGCCGGGGGCTAGCGGGGACACTTAGCACAGATACGCAGTATTTT.

The chain uses TRBV4-1 and TRBJ2-5, with 10 bases aligning to TRBD2. V shed 4 bases, J shed 6 bases, and the junction held 11 bases outside the gene matches. Germline V gene lookup returns CDR1 MGHRA and CDR2 YSYEKL. CDR3 length equals 16 residues. CDR3 in DNA: TGCGCCAGCAGCCTAGATCCTAGCGGGGGAAGAAAGACCCAGTACTTC. It yields the protein CASSLDPSGGRKTQYF.

The chain employs TRBV5-1 and TRBJ2-7; TRBD1 matches at 11 bases. The germline V gene has CDR1 SGHRS and CDR2 YFSETQ. CDR3 length: 14 residues. With V trimmed by 4 bases and J by 7 bases, 7 bases remained unmatched. This chain's CDR3 is CASSTGQGVREQYF. The CDR3 nucleotides are TGCGCCAGCAGCACGGGACAGGGGGTTAGGGAGCAGTACTTC.

In this sample, this clone turned up once. This CDR3 reads CASSWTGGNSPLHF. The CDR3 nucleotides read TGTGCCAGCAGCTGGACAGGGGGGAATTCACCCCTCCACTTT. This sequence joins TRBV5-4 and TRBJ1-6; 10 nucleotides agree with TRBD1. V dropped 3 bases and J dropped 7; count of bases not matched to a gene: 1. Germline CDR1 reads SGHNT; CDR2 reads YYREEE (reference sequence). CDR3 size: 14 residues.

J is TRBJ1-4 and V is TRBV6-5; 8 nucleotides line up with TRBD1. This CDR3 has 15 residues. With 6 bases clipped from V and 5 bases from J, the junction kept 8 bases outside the gene matches. CDR1 and CDR2 from the germline V gene are MNHEY and SVGAGI. The CDR3 spells CASSLDRVRNEKLFF. CDR3 nucleotides: TGTGCCAGCAGCCTGGACAGGGTCCGGAATGAAAAACTGTTTTTT.

The rearrangement uses TRBV5-1 and TRBJ2-5; TRBD1 is a possible D gene (5 bases). The DNA end is a closer match to TRBJ2-7, so the J assignment may be wrong. CDR3 length: 14 amino acids. Germline V gene sequence: CDR1 SGHRS, CDR2 YFSETQ. The CDR3 sequence: CASSLWQGENEQYF. CDR3 nucleotide sequence: TGCGCCAGCAGCTTATGGCAGGGTGAAAACGAGCAGTACTTC.

V is TRBV5-4 and J is TRBJ2-2; 7 bases match TRBD1. CDR3 size: 15 residues. Germline CDR1 reads SGHNT; CDR2 reads YYREEE (reference sequence). Trimming removed 5 bases from V and 4 bases from J; junction bases left unmatched: 8. As DNA, the CDR3 is TGTGCCAGCAGGTTAGGGGGCGCGGGCACCGGGGAGCTGTTTTTT. This encodes CASRLGGAGTGELFF.

The chain couples TRBV18 to TRBJ1-5; 8 bases fit TRBD1. The CDR3 sequence is 16 residues long. Germline values: CDR1 KGHSH, CDR2 LQKENI. The V gene end was trimmed by 3 bases and the J gene end by 2 bases; junction bases not matched to a gene: 6. CDR3 coding DNA: TGTGCCAGCTCACCGACAGGGGAAGCAGGCAATCAGCCCCAGCATTTT. It yields the protein CASSPTGEAGNQPQHF.

This sequence joins TRBV2 and TRBJ2-2, with TRBD1 matching 7 bases. CDR3 size: 16 residues. V lost 7 bases, J lost 4 bases, and 12 bases stayed unmatched. The germline gives CDR1 SNHLY, CDR2 FYNNEI. The chain's CDR3 is CASTGPGQVSTGELFF. Here the CDR3 DNA reads TGTGCCAGCACTGGCCCCGGACAGGTATCCACCGGGGAGCTGTTTTTT.

The chain carries TRBV4-1 and TRBJ1-2, with 9 bases aligning to TRBD1. After removal of 3 bases from V and 8 bases from J, the junction contained 13 bases not matched to a gene. Germline V CDR1 and CDR2: MGHRA, YSYEKL. The length of the CDR3 is 16 residues. Here the CDR3 DNA reads TGCGCCAGCAGCCATCCCGGGGACAGGGTCATTTCCGGCTACACCTTC. It codes for CASSHPGDRVISGYTF.

The chain recombines TRBV27 with TRBJ1-1; weak D call: TRBD1 (5 bases). CDR1 MNHEY and CDR2 SMNVEV come from the germline V gene (reference sequence). Trimming stripped 2 bases from V and 0 bases from J, with 10 bases between. CDR3 length equals 15 residues. This CDR3 is CASSLDRLMNTEAFF. The DNA of the CDR3 is TGTGCCAGCAGTTTAGACAGACTCATGAACACTGAAGCTTTCTTT.

The chain carries TRBV4-1 and TRBJ1-4; 12 nucleotides line up with TRBD1. J lost 8 bases, V lost 1 base, and 8 bases had no gene match. CDR3 length: 17 amino acids. Germline loops: CDR1 MGHRA, CDR2 YSYEKL. CDR3 sequence: CASSQVGTGGAKEKLFF. CDR3 DNA sequence: TGCGCCAGCAGCCAAGTGGGGACAGGGGGCGCGAAGGAAAAACTGTTTTTT.

This clone was seen once. This sample includes further DNA sequences coding for the same CDR3. CDR3 DNA: TGTGCCAGCAGCGCCCGACAGGGCGGTCAGCCCCAGCATTTT. It encodes CASSARQGGQPQHF. V usage is TRBV7-2 and J usage is TRBJ1-5, with 7 bases aligning to TRBD1. This CDR3 has 14 residues. V shed 5 bases and J 6 bases; nucleotides not matched to a gene: 7. CDR1 is SGHTA and CDR2 is FQGNSA in the germline V gene.

Notes on this clone: The junction shows a germline mismatch at one end, possibly a read error. The chain employs TRBV7-3 and TRBJ1-4; D unresolved. Germline V gene lookup returns CDR1 SGHTA and CDR2 FQGTGA. The CDR3 spans 16 residues. The CDR3 spells CVSSLRGPATNEKLFF. CDR3 nucleotides: TGTGTCAGCAGCTTGCGGGGTCCTGCAACTAATGAAAAACTGTTTTTT.

The genes are TRBV11-2 and TRBJ2-3; 7 bases line up with TRBD1. The germline CDR1 and CDR2 sequences are SGHAT and FQNNGV. CDR3 length: 16 amino acids. J gave up 4 bases and V 5 bases, and 12 bases lay outside the gene matches. The CDR3 loop reads CASSRTAGTVSDTQYF. CDR3 coding DNA: TGTGCCAGCAGCCGGACAGCCGGGACAGTGTCAGATACGCAGTATTTT.

The V and J genes are TRBV11-2 and TRBJ2-1; D perhaps matches TRBD1 (6 bases). Germline V CDR1 and CDR2: SGHAT, FQNNGV. This CDR3 has 14 amino acids. V gave up 5 bases and J gave up 7 bases, with 15 bases separating them. CDR3 coding DNA: TGTGCCAGCAGCCCCTTCAGGGGTTCTAATGAGCAGTTCTTC. Its translation: CASSPFRGSNEQFF.

The chain recombines TRBV6-5 with TRBJ2-5; TRBD1 matches at 9 bases. The DNA end lines up better with TRBJ2-7; the J call may be wrong. The CDR3 runs to 13 residues. Per germline, CDR1 MNHEY and CDR2 SVGAGI. The CDR3 reads CASRGDRDYEQYF. The CDR3 nucleotides read TGTGCCAGCAGAGGGGACAGGGACTACGAGCAGTACTTC.

This clone has only one observation. V usage is TRBV28 and J usage is TRBJ1-1; no firm D call. The CDR3 extends over 12 amino acids. Trimming took off 2 bases at V and 3 bases at J, with 4 bases between the two ends. Germline loops: CDR1 MDHEN, CDR2 SYDVKM. CDR3 nucleotide sequence: TGTGCCAGCAGTTTAGAGCACACTGAAGCTTTCTTT. This sequence encodes CASSLEHTEAFF.

This clone is a singleton in its sample. This chain connects TRBV6-5 to TRBJ2-3, with 9 bases aligning to TRBD2. The germline gives CDR1 MNHEY, CDR2 SVGAGI. CDR3 size: 16 residues. Trimming removed 2 bases from V and 3 bases from J; junction bases left unmatched: 6. The CDR3 region is CASSYIPAGGTDTQYF. CDR3 bases: TGTGCCAGCAGTTACATCCCAGCGGGGGGAACAGATACGCAGTATTTT.

The genes are TRBV11-2 and TRBJ2-5; 9 bases align to TRBD2. Unmatched junction bases numbered 8, after V lost 0 bases and J lost 6 bases. Germline V CDR1 and CDR2: SGHAT, FQNNGV. The CDR3 runs 16 residues. In DNA form, the CDR3 reads TGTGCCAGCAGCTTAGATTTGCGGGGGGGTATGAAGACCCAGTACTTC. Protein: CASSLDLRGGMKTQYF.

The V gene is TRBV4-1, the J gene TRBJ1-5, with TRBD1 matching over 7 bases. Germline V gene lookup returns CDR1 MGHRA and CDR2 YSYEKL. After removal of 4 bases from V and 4 bases from J, the junction contained 7 bases not matched to a gene. The CDR3 totals 15 residues. This chain's CDR3 is CASSLSRGKNQPQHF. The CDR3 coding sequence is TGCGCCAGCAGCCTGTCCAGGGGGAAGAATCAGCCCCAGCATTTT.

The rearrangement uses TRBV6-1 and TRBJ2-3, with 8 bases aligning to TRBD2. From germline, CDR1 is MNHNS and CDR2 SASEGT. The CDR3 is made up of 18 amino acids. J lost 3 bases, V lost 0 bases, and 11 bases had no gene match. DNA of the CDR3: TGTGCCAGCAGTGAAGCGCTTCGGAGGACTAGCAGGACAGATACGCAGTATTTT. As protein: CASSEALRRTSRTDTQYF.

This clone has a single count. The chain combines TRBV18 with TRBJ1-1; no clear D. This CDR3 is built from 14 residues. Germline V CDR1 and CDR2: KGHSH, LQKENI. V was clipped by 3 bases and J by 2 bases, with 10 bases between them. The CDR3 is CASSPTGFNTEAFF. The CDR3 DNA sequence: TGTGCCAGCTCACCCACGGGATTCAACACTGAAGCTTTCTTT.

This chain connects TRBV5-1 to TRBJ2-5; 8 bases align to TRBD1. This CDR3 is built from 15 residues. The germline CDR1 and CDR2 sequences are SGHRS and YFSETQ. V dropped 3 bases and J dropped 6; count of bases not matched to a gene: 10. CDR3 loop: CASSSTTGVTQTQYF. CDR3 in DNA: TGCGCCAGCAGCTCAACGACAGGGGTTACCCAGACCCAGTACTTC.

This clone was recorded once. V and J are TRBV11-2 and TRBJ1-1; TRBD1 aligns across 7 bases. This CDR3 spans 13 amino acids. The germline gives CDR1 SGHAT, CDR2 FQNNGV. V shed 0 bases and J 5 bases; nucleotides not matched to a gene: 0. CDR3 region: CASSLETGTEAFF. Here the CDR3 DNA reads TGTGCCAGCAGCTTAGAGACAGGGACTGAAGCTTTCTTT.

The chain combines TRBV18 with TRBJ2-1, with 13 positions matching TRBD2. The CDR3 has 15 residues. V gave up 6 bases and J gave up 9 bases; unmatched junction bases: 8. Germline loops: CDR1 KGHSH, CDR2 LQKENI. CDR3 protein: CASSGTSGGEGEQFF. CDR3 DNA: TGTGCCAGCTCCGGAACTAGCGGGGGGGAAGGTGAGCAGTTCTTC.